This T cell receptor (beta chain) appears in the sequencing data of a study of neurological immune-mediated disorders (dated by TCRdb to between 2018 and 2021). General notes on the study: Among the roughly 34 multiple sclerosis patients, relapsing-remitting MS accounted for about 31 and secondary progressive MS accounted for 3. The study compared peripheral blood TCR-beta repertoires of HTLV-I-associated myelopathy (HAM/TSP) patients, multiple sclerosis patients and healthy controls using UMI-based sequencing. The approximately 99 TCR-beta libraries included longitudinal samples, technical triplicates and paired sorted CD4+ and CD8+ T-cell subsets alongside PBMC samples. Of the roughly 68 subjects in the cohort, about 14 were HAM/TSP patients, around 35 were multiple sclerosis patients, and some 20 were healthy controls.

At least ten counts were recorded for this clonotype. Its specific antigen is unknown. Base qualities are missing; no much larger clone stands one base away. The study at large found these results: No identical CDR3 amino acid sequences were found to be shared among expanded clones across subjects, suggesting that TCR-beta repertoires were private in all groups. The MS cluster was not associated with any clinical or MRI features, and the authors stated that larger cohorts are needed. The highest TCR clonal expansion was observed in HAM/TSP patients, whereas the lowest was observed in MS patients, even when compared with healthy controls. Repertoires from 18 of 34 MS patients were grouped by phylogenetic analysis into a cluster of related CDR3 sequences, suggesting a possible repertoire-level signature.

Libraries from unsorted PBMCs were made from 2 million PBMCs kept in RNAlater at -80 degrees C until RNA extraction. The multiple sclerosis patients were enrolled in a US clinical protocol that evaluated disease progression with magnetic resonance imaging. Peripheral blood was subjected to Ficoll-Hypaque density gradient centrifugation to isolate PBMCs, which were then cryopreserved in liquid nitrogen. To synthesize cDNA, template-switch 5'RACE was performed with a primer carrying a 10-nucleotide random unique molecular identifier so that each TCR transcript was tagged. Every sequencing run yielded over 170 million TCR-beta sequences covering 15-18 subjects. The RNeasy kit was used for extraction of total RNA. The KAPA Real-time Library Amplification kit was used to amplify TCR-beta VDJ regions with primers targeting the TCR constant region and the 5'RACE anchor. Sample indexes and Illumina adaptors were added in a first PCR, after which library yield was increased in a second PCR. After Ampure bead purification, the TCR product of roughly 650 bp was size-selected on a 2% E-gel SizeSelection system. Before pooling, libraries had their quality checked on a Bioanalyzer, their concentration measured with Qubit, and their quantity determined with the Kapa Library Quantification kit. An Illumina HiSeq 2500 was used to sequence the libraries paired-end at 2 x 150 bp. To increase sequence diversity, roughly 25-31% phiX was spiked into each library pool. The study's own analysis went as follows. The quality-filtered reads were processed with the UMI-based MiGEC pipeline, whose error correction step removed more than 80% of the raw TCR sequences. IMGT germline references were used for aligning VDJ genes, and each clonotype was defined as a unique CDR3 amino acid sequence together with its V-J genes. VDJtools evaluated clonal expansion, Shannon diversity and CDR3 relatedness (CalcPairwiseDistances, ClusterSamples); CLCbio workbench built phylogenetic trees. Expanded clones were defined as having at least 8 unique UMIs, based on coefficient-of-variation modelling across technical triplicates. TCRdb reanalyzed the raw reads on its own, using fastp at Q25 for trimming and MiXCR for clone calling, and kept in-frame beta chains. Under each unique CDR3 protein, matching rows form one entry showing the most common genes and DNA. What appears here as the V and J calls and clone size reflects TCRdb's work, not the paper's. The sample table shows fewer than 85,000 distinct CDR3 sequences, and 3.9% are seen once. In total, the top ten clones hold approximately 1.3% of the sample.

For CDR1 and CDR2, the germline V gene (reference sequence) lists DFQATT and SNEGSKA. Relative to germline, V is 6 bases shorter and J is 7 bases shorter, with 21 bases between their ends. The CDR3 measures 15 amino acids from cysteine to phenylalanine. Just the 45-base CDR3 DNA is kept, in frame starting at base 1. The chain joins TRBV20-1 to TRBJ2-2; TRBD1 is a possible D gene, resting on 6 matching bases. What was sequenced was PBMCs. This clonotype was sampled from a man aged 30 to 45 with multiple sclerosis. Read as DNA, the sequence is TGCAGTGCGGTCGGTCCACAGGGAGCCCACGGGGAGCTGTTTTTT. Its protein reads: CSAVGPQGAHGELFF.